A selection of T cell receptor beta chains follows, all from one sample in a study of Tregs in tolerant kidney transplant recipients. Assay: immunoSEQ multiplex PCR; the TCRdb copy retains only in-frame clones and omits some. The table has 240,000 or so clones, roughly 84% seen once. The material sequenced was CD4+ T cells from blood. Receptors were obtained from a human donor in good health. CDR3s leave out the opening cysteine and the closing phenylalanine or tryptophan.

V gene: TRBV7-6; J gene: TRBJ2-1; CDR3 protein: ASSPSGGVSYNEQF
V gene: TRBV18; J gene: TRBJ2-5; CDR3 protein: ASSPGTGGAKTQY
V gene: TRBV18; J gene: TRBJ1-1; CDR3 protein: ASSRDRKNTEAF
V gene: TRBV29-1; J gene: TRBJ1-2; CDR3 protein: AFLRGQGDGYT
V gene: TRBV19; J gene: TRBJ2-7; CDR3 protein: ASSIGTGGNYEQY
V gene: TRBV9; J gene: TRBJ1-6; CDR3 protein: ASSTNANSPLH
V gene: TRBV19; J gene: TRBJ2-3; CDR3 protein: ASSILADRAGDTQY
V gene: TRBV19; J gene: TRBJ2-3; CDR3 protein: ASSPLPPSDTQY
V gene: TRBV14; J gene: TRBJ2-7; CDR3 protein: ASSLVPGLLQY
V gene: TRBV4-1; J gene: TRBJ2-5; CDR3 protein: ASSQDPSGAVRSQY
V gene: TRBV19; J gene: TRBJ2-1; CDR3 protein: ASSARTSGRVRDNEQF
V gene: TRBV6-6; J gene: -; CDR3 protein: ASAVVQGSPYEQY
V gene: TRBV5-6; J gene: TRBJ2-5; CDR3 protein: ASSWRETQY
V gene: TRBV7-2; J gene: TRBJ2-7; CDR3 protein: ASSSPPGEQY